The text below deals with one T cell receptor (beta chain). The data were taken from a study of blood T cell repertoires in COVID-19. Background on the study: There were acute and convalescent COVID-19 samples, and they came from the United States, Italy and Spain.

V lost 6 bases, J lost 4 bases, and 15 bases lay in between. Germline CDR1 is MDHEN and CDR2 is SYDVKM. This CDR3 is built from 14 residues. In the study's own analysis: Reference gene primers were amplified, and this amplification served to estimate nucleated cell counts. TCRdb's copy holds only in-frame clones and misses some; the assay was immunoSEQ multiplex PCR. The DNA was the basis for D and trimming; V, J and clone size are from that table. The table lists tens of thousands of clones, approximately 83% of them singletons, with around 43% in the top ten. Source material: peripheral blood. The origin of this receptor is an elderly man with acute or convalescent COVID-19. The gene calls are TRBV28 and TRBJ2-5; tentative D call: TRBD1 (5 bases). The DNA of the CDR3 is TGTGCCAGCAGGTTTAGACAGATCGGAGAGACCCAGTACTTC. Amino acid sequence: CASRFRQIGETQYF.